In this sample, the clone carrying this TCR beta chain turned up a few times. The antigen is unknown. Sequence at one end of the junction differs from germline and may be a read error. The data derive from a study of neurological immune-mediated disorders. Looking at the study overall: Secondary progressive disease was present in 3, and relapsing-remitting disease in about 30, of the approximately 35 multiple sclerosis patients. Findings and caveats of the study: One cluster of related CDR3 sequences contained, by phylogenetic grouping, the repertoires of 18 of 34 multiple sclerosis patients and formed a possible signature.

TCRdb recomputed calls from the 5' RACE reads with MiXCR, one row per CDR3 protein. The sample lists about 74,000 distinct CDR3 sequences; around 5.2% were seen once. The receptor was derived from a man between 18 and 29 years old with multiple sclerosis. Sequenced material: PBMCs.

The CDR3 sequence is CASSSGQGWSPQNF. The CDR3 coding sequence is TGCGCCAGCAGCTCGGGACAGGGCTGGTCGCCCCAGAATTTT. This chain uses TRBV5-1 with TRBJ1-5, with 9 bases aligning to TRBD1. The CDR3 has 14 amino acids. Germline-derived CDR1 and CDR2 are SGHRS and YFSETQ.